These 26 T cell receptor beta chains were all obtained from the same sample, sequenced in a study of breast tumors, draining lymph nodes, adjacent tissues. The lymph nodes were axillary draining lymph nodes from breast cancer patients. Using its own MiXCR run on the multiplex PCR reads, TCRdb lists one record per CDR3 protein. This table holds under 150,000 distinct CDR3 sequences, just under 20% found once. The sequencing input was axillary lymph node tissue. These receptors were collected from a female donor with breast cancer. Some clones in this sample may be carry-over from other donors' samples.

This clonotype was seen ten or more times. The V call is TRBV11-2, the J call TRBJ2-5; TRBD2 matches at 7 bases. Per the germline V gene, CDR1 is SGHAT and CDR2 is FQNNGV. Trimming removed 0 bases from V and 1 base from J; junction bases left unmatched: 8. The CDR3 covers 17 residues. CDR3 in DNA: TGTGCCAGCAGCTTAGACGGGGCGGGGGTGCCCCAAGAGACCCAGTACTTC. This codes for CASSLDGAGVPQETQYF.

This clonotype was detected many times. The V call is TRBV7-2, the J call TRBJ1-6, with D perhaps matching TRBD1 (6 bases). The germline gives CDR1 SGHTA, CDR2 FQGNSA. V was trimmed by 3 bases and J by 7 bases, leaving 13 bases between them. CDR3 length equals 15 residues. CDR3 in amino acids: CASSFQGTQNSPLHF. In nucleotides, the CDR3 is TGTGCCAGCAGCTTTCAGGGGACTCAGAATTCACCCCTCCACTTT.

Only a few counts were recorded for this clonotype. The V gene is TRBV4-1, the J gene TRBJ2-1; 10 bases line up with TRBD2. The CDR3 runs 18 residues. V was clipped by 0 bases and J by 4 bases; unmatched bases: 9. Germline CDR1 MGHRA, CDR2 YSYEKL. The CDR3 is CASSQDPGLAAGYNEQFF. In DNA form, the CDR3 reads TGCGCCAGCAGCCAAGATCCCGGACTAGCGGCGGGGTACAATGAGCAGTTCTTC.

Ten or more counts support this clonotype. V and J are TRBV10-2 and TRBJ2-2; D is ambiguous. Trimming took off 3 bases at V and 7 bases at J, with 15 bases between the two ends. Germline V CDR1 and CDR2: WSHSY, SAAADI. This CDR3 has 15 residues. For the CDR3, the DNA is TGCGCCAGCAGTGAAGTATTGACTTTTAGCGGGGAGCTGTTTTTT. It encodes CASSEVLTFSGELFF.

For this clonotype: This may come from a read error, since a much larger clone is one base off. The chain recombines TRBV2 with TRBJ1-4; D not resolved. This CDR3 is built from 11 residues. CDR1 is SNHLY and CDR2 is FYNNEI in the germline V gene. The CDR3 region has the DNA TGTGCCAGCAGTTCCAATGGAAAACTGTTTTTT. Protein: CASSSNGKLFF.

The rearrangement joins TRBV30 to TRBJ2-3, with TRBD1 as a possible D gene (5 bases). The end of the DNA aligns better with TRBJ1-5, so the J call may be wrong. Germline CDR1 is GTSNPN and CDR2 is SVGIG (reference sequence). This CDR3 has 12 amino acids. CDR3 bases: TGTGCCTGGAGCACCGGGGCAGATACGCAGCATTTT. Amino acids: CAWSTGADTQHF.

Details on this clonotype: A much larger clone lies one base from this, so it may be a read error. The CDR3 end shows no conserved phenylalanine or tryptophan, and so a read error is likely. The chain carries TRBV3-1 and TRBJ2-5; 7 nucleotides agree with TRBD2. The CDR3 runs 13 residues. The germline gives CDR1 LGHDT, CDR2 YNNKEL (reference sequence). V shed 2 bases, J shed 3 bases, and the junction held 0 bases outside the gene matches. The CDR3 region is CASSQLAEETQYL. The CDR3 bases are TGTGCCAGCAGCCAACTAGCGGAAGAGACCCAGTACCTC.

Notes on this clonotype: With a far larger clone one base away, a read error is the likely cause. The rearrangement uses TRBV7-9 and TRBJ2-3; D unclear. The CDR3 has 11 amino acids. Germline V gives CDR1 SEHNR, CDR2 FQNEAQ (reference sequence). The CDR3 DNA is TGTGCCGGCAGCTTTTCCGATACGCAGTATTTT. It specifies CAGSFSDTQYF.

This clonotype was counted at least ten times. The genes are TRBV7-3 and TRBJ2-1; D not resolved. Germline-derived CDR1 and CDR2 are SGHTA and FQGTGA. V was pared by 1 base and J by 7 bases, with 5 bases between. CDR3 length: 12 residues. The CDR3 DNA reads TGTGCCAGCAGCTTAAACGGTAATGAGCAGTTCTTC. Translated: CASSLNGNEQFF.

DNA for the CDR3: TGTGCCAGCAGCTTAGGGGTTAACGCCGGGGAGCTGTTTTTT. Translation: CASSLGVNAGELFF. The chain employs TRBV7-2 and TRBJ2-2; D not certain. This CDR3 has 14 amino acids. Trimming pared 1 base from V and 6 bases from J, leaving 9 bases between. Germline V lookup: CDR1 SGHTA, CDR2 FQGNSA.

This clonotype was picked up many times. This chain joins TRBV10-3 and TRBJ2-3, with D possibly being TRBD1 or TRBD2 (6 bases each). The CDR3 sequence is 15 residues long. Trimming took off 3 bases at V and 2 bases at J, with 12 bases between the two ends. Germline CDR1 is ENHRY and CDR2 is SYGVKD. The CDR3 nucleotides are TGTGCCATCAGTGAAGGAGGGGACAACACAGATACGCAGTATTTT. Encoded protein: CAISEGGDNTDTQYF.

This sequence joins TRBV2 and TRBJ1-4; 7 bases are a match to TRBD1. The CDR3 spans 16 residues. CDR1 is SNHLY, CDR2 FYNNEI, per germline. The V gene end was trimmed by 6 bases and the J gene end by 7 bases; junction bases not matched to a gene: 14. Written as DNA, the CDR3 is TGTGCCAGCAGCCGGGACAGCCCTAAGGGCGGTGAAAAACTGTTTTTT. This sequence encodes CASSRDSPKGGEKLFF.

The sample holds many counts of this clonotype. The chain recombines TRBV18 with TRBJ1-2, with D unclear. CDR1 KGHSH and CDR2 LQKENI come from the germline V gene. The CDR3 consists of 13 residues. Trimming removed 1 base from V and 2 bases from J, with 5 bases in between. The CDR3 region is CASSPQTNYGYTF. CDR3 sequence (DNA): TGTGCCAGCTCACCACAGACAAACTATGGCTACACCTTC.

Details on this clonotype: A read error is possible here, since a much larger clone lies one base away. The CDR3 bases are TGTGCCAGCAGCGTAGCTTCGAGGGACAATGAGCAGTTCTTC. Translation gives CASSVASRDNEQFF. The chain combines TRBV9 with TRBJ2-1; weak D call: TRBD2 (5 bases). The V and J ends lost 0 bases and 5 bases respectively, with 9 bases between them. The germline CDR1 and CDR2 sequences are SGDLS and YYNGEE. The CDR3 has 14 amino acids. The complete variable domain, with remaining parts taken from reference TRBV9 and TRBJ2-1, reads DSGVTQTPKHLITATGQRVTLRCSPRSGDLSVYWYQQSLDQGLQFLIQYYNGEERAKGNILERFSAQQFPDLHSELNLSSLELGDSALYFCASSVASRDNEQFFGPGTRLTVL.

Note on this clonotype: This may come from a read error, since a much larger clone is one base off. The chain is built from TRBV7-9 and TRBJ1-4; 10 nucleotides line up with TRBD1. Trimming took 3 bases from V and 7 from J; bases not matched to a gene: 8. CDR1 is SEHNR, CDR2 FQNEAQ, per germline (reference sequence). The CDR3 consists of 16 residues. The CDR3 protein is CASSFGPGQGTEKLFF. In nucleotides, the CDR3 is TGTGCCAGCAGCTTTGGTCCGGGACAGGGGACTGAAAAACTGTTTTTT.

This clonotype was seen ten or more times. CDR3 nucleotides: TGTGCCAGCAGGGATGACATTGCAGGAAACACCATATATTTT. This gives the protein CASRDDIAGNTIYF. V and J are TRBV25-1 and TRBJ1-3; the D is unclear. Germline-derived CDR1 and CDR2 are MGHDK and SYGVNS. The CDR3 is made up of 14 amino acids. V lost 6 bases and J lost 4, with 13 bases in between. Variable domain in full (rest from reference TRBV25-1 and TRBJ1-3): EADIYQTPRYLVIGTGKKITLECSQTMGHDKMYWYQQDPGMELHLIHYSYGVNSTEKGDLSSESTVSRIRTEHFPLTLESARPSHTSQYLCASRDDIAGNTIYFGEGSWLTVV.

This clonotype came up many times. V usage is TRBV5-1 and J usage is TRBJ1-2; a weak D match, TRBD1 (5 bases). V lost 3 bases to trimming and J lost 1 base, with 16 bases between them. Germline loops: CDR1 SGHRS, CDR2 YFSETQ. The CDR3 is 16 amino acids. CDR3 DNA sequence: TGCGCCAGCAGCTCAGTCGGGGGAGGAAGTAACTATGGCTACACCTTC. The encoded protein is CASSSVGGGSNYGYTF.

Ten or more counts support this clonotype. The J gene is TRBJ1-4, the V gene TRBV10-1, with D uncertain. The CDR3 has 13 amino acids. V was trimmed by 6 bases and J by 5 bases, leaving 10 bases between them. CDR1 WNHNN and CDR2 SYGVQD come from the germline V gene (reference sequence). The CDR3 is CASRMDGNEKLFF. The DNA of the CDR3 is TGCGCCAGCAGGATGGACGGGAATGAAAAACTGTTTTTT.

This clonotype was detected a few times. The chain joins TRBV30 to TRBJ2-1; no clear D gene. Trimming shortened V by 1 base and J by 0 bases, and 7 bases separated the two germline ends. The germline V gene encodes CDR1 GTSNPN and CDR2 SVGIG (reference sequence). CDR3 length: 14 amino acids. CDR3 in DNA: TGTGCCTGGAGTGAATGGAGCTCCTACAATGAGCAGTTCTTC. The encoded protein is CAWSEWSSYNEQFF.

The rearrangement uses TRBV19 and TRBJ2-5; 12 bases map to TRBD1. The germline V gene has CDR1 LNHDA and CDR2 SQIVND (reference sequence). V shed 1 base and J 7 bases; nucleotides not matched to a gene: 7. This CDR3 has 16 residues. CDR3 protein: CASSIAGTGGLRTQYF. CDR3 sequence (DNA): TGTGCCAGTAGTATAGCCGGGACAGGGGGCTTACGGACCCAGTACTTC.

This clonotype was observed many times. V usage is TRBV27 and J usage is TRBJ2-1, with D unresolved. V lost 5 bases and J 5 bases, leaving 4 bases between the germline ends. This CDR3 is 11 amino acids long. Germline V CDR1 and CDR2: MNHEY, SMNVEV (reference sequence). The CDR3: CASSIHNEQFF. The CDR3 nucleotides are TGTGCCAGCAGTATCCACAATGAGCAGTTCTTC.

As to this clonotype: An end of the junction differs from the germline gene, which may be a read error. The V gene is TRBV7-7, the J gene TRBJ2-6; 12 bases line up with TRBD1. The V gene's germline CDR1 is SSHAT and CDR2 FNYEAQ (reference sequence). The CDR3 has 19 residues. CDR3 region: CASSLLPGQGAPGANVLTF. The DNA for the CDR3 is TGTGCTAGCAGCTTACTCCCGGGACAGGGGGCGCCGGGGGCCAACGTCCTGACTTTC.

The CDR3 nucleotides read TGCGCCAGCAGCCAAGACGATCGGGGGGCGGCTTATACCAAAAACATTCAGTACTTC. Translated, it gives CASSQDDRGAAYTKNIQYF. V and J are TRBV4-1 and TRBJ2-4; D may be TRBD2 (7 bases). This CDR3 has 19 amino acids. Germline CDR1 and CDR2: MGHRA and YSYEKL. The germline V and J ends were trimmed by 0 bases and 2 bases, with 20 bases remaining between them.

This clonotype occurred many times. This chain joins TRBV7-9 and TRBJ2-3, with unresolved D. The length of the CDR3 is 15 residues. V dropped 1 base and J dropped 2 bases, with 10 bases sitting between them. CDR1 is SEHNR and CDR2 is FQNEAQ in the germline V gene (reference sequence). This CDR3 reads CASSLDGVPTDTQYF. CDR3 in DNA: TGTGCCAGCAGCTTAGATGGGGTACCCACAGATACGCAGTATTTT.

The sample holds many counts of this clonotype. V and J are TRBV9 and TRBJ2-1; TRBD2 matches at 16 bases. Germline-derived CDR1 and CDR2 are SGDLS and YYNGEE. Losses at the gene ends were 4 bases for V and 8 bases for J; bases not matched to a gene: 6. CDR3 size: 16 residues. The CDR3: CASSPTGTSGRDEQFF. The CDR3 DNA is TGTGCCAGCAGCCCAACCGGGACTAGCGGGAGGGATGAGCAGTTCTTC.

In this sample, this clonotype turned up many times. This chain connects TRBV7-9 to TRBJ2-3; 12 bases fit TRBD2. The CDR3 runs to 17 residues. CDR1 is SEHNR, CDR2 FQNEAQ, per germline (reference sequence). J lost 3 bases, V lost 1 base, and 5 bases had no gene match. The CDR3, as DNA: TGTGCCAGCAGCTTAGGCACCACTAGCGGGGGGACAGATACGCAGTATTTT. Protein sequence: CASSLGTTSGGTDTQYF.